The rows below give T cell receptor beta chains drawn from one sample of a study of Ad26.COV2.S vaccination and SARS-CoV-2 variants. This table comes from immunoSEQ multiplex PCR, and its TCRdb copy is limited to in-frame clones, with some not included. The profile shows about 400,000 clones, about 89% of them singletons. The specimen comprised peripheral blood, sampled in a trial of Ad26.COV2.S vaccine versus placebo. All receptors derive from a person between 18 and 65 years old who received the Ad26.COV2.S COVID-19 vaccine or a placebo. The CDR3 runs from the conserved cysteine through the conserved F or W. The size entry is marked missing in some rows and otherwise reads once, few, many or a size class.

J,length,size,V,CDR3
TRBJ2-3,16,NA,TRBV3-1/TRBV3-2,CASSLGLAGGTDTQYF
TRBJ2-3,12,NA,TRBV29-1,CSVPDLTDTQYF
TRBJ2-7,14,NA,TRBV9,CASSPRDRSYEQYF
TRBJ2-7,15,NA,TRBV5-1,CASSAEPGLAGVQYF
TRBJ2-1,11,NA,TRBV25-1,CASIIYNEQFF
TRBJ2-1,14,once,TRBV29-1,CSVEKAGAYNEQFF
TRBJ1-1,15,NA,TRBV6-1,CASSEVVGQSAEAFF
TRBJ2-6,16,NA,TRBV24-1,CATSDYGGSGANVLTF
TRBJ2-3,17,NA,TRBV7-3,CASSFGVLAGGTDTQYF
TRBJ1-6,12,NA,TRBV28,CASRRTGLTLHF
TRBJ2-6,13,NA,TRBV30,CAGSLAGANVLTF
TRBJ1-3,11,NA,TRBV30,CAHGALDTIYF
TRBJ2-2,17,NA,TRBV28,CASKSYFSTHYAGELFF
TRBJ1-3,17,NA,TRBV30,CAWSVQGQRDSGNTIYF
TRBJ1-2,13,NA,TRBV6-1,CASSDSRSDGYTF
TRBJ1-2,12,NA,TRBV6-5,CASSIDGYGYTF
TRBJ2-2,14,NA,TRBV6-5,CASSLQRGAGELFF
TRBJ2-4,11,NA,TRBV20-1,CSASSGNIQYF
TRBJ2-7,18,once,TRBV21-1,CASSKSTSGRSLPDEQYF
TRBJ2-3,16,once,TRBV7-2,CASSLGGRGNADTQYF
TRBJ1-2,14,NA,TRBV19,CASRDGRTIYGYTF
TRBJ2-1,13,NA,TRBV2,CASSEGLAEEQFF
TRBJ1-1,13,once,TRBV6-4,CASSPGQGDKAFF
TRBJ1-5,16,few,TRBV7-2,CASSLKAGSSNQPQHF
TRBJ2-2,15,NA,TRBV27,CASSSTGGGTGELFF
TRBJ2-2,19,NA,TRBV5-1,CASSLADIRYRANTGELFF
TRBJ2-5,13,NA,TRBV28,CASSFTGEETQYF
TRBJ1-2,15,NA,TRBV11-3,CASSPRVQEDYGYTF
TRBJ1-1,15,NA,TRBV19,CASSLSGTANTEAFF
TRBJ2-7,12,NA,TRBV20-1,CSASLREYEQYF
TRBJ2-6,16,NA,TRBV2,CASTTSGGSGANVLTF